This record covers a single T cell receptor beta chain. CDR1 LNHDA and CDR2 SQIVND come from the germline V gene (reference sequence). CDR3 length: 12 residues. V lost 3 bases and J 9 bases, leaving 9 bases between the germline ends. Allocation to cohorts depended on clinical history reported by the participants. This specimen belongs to a study of blood T cell repertoires in COVID-19. Study-wide background: Sites in the United States, Italy and Spain provided acute and convalescent COVID-19 samples.

In the source study's methods: Reference gene primer amplification in the assay estimated nucleated cell counts. Clones were sequenced by immunoSEQ multiplex PCR, and TCRdb holds only the in-frame ones, with some missing. V and J calls and clone size are as listed in that table; D and trimming were resolved from the DNA. The sample has around 130,000 clones, around 84% seen once. The source of this sequence is a man between 35 and 55 years old with acute COVID-19. Sequencing was done on a sample of PBMCs or T cells enriched from blood (not recorded which). The V gene is TRBV19, the J gene TRBJ2-1; D call uncertain. The CDR3 nucleotides are TGTGCCAGTAGTATTAGCCAGATTGAGCAGTTCTTC. Protein product: CASSISQIEQFF.